This TCR beta chain derives from a study of blood T cells in healthy people across ages. Then a second PCR, running about 6 to 12 cycles, was carried out with a sample-barcoded 5' primer and a J-beta primer mix. TCRdb re-called the 5' RACE reads with MiXCR, one entry per CDR3 protein. The table has more than 500,000 distinct CDR3 sequences, 27% seen once. V was trimmed by 0 bases and J by 0 bases, leaving 14 bases between them. Per the germline V gene, CDR1 is MGHRA and CDR2 is YSYEKL. This CDR3 has 17 amino acids. The rearrangement uses TRBV4-1 and TRBJ2-5; D remains ambiguous. Sample: blood. The source of this sequence is a woman between 70 and 85 years old in good health. CDR3 residues: CASSQDRARSYQETQYF. CDR3 in DNA: TGCGCCAGCAGCCAAGATCGGGCCAGGTCGTACCAAGAGACCCAGTACTTC.